The present entry profiles one TCR beta chain with its context. The data stem from a study of blood T cell repertoires in COVID-19. Data came from immunoSEQ multiplex PCR; TCRdb stores just in-frame clones and leaves some out. The data contain 200,000 to 250,000 clones, about 84% of them singletons. The germline V gene encodes CDR1 SGHNT and CDR2 YYREEE (reference sequence). Trimming shortened V by 4 bases and J by 0 bases, and 13 bases separated the two germline ends. This CDR3 is built from 16 residues. The source of this sequence is a man aged 30 to 39 with acute COVID-19. Sequences were obtained from PBMCs or T cells enriched from blood (not recorded which). J is TRBJ1-4 and V is TRBV5-4, with D possibly being TRBD1 (5 bases). This chain's CDR3 is CASSVGSGATNEKLFF. CDR3 sequence (DNA): TGTGCCAGCAGCGTGGGATCGGGGGCAACTAATGAAAAACTGTTTTTT.